This TCR beta chain was sequenced in a study of blood T cell repertoires in COVID-19. Study-wide background: The study drew acute and convalescent COVID-19 samples from the United States, Italy and Spain.

From germline, CDR1 is SEHNR and CDR2 FQNEAQ (reference sequence). The CDR3 contains 17 residues. Trimming removed 4 bases from V and 0 bases from J; junction bases left unmatched: 8. Clones were sequenced by immunoSEQ multiplex PCR, and TCRdb holds only the in-frame ones, with some missing. The data hold some 50,000 clones, with more than 75% observed a single time. Enrolment of Seattle patients took place during active infection, and they were followed longitudinally. The V call is TRBV7-9, the J call TRBJ2-1, with TRBD2 matching 8 bases. The TCR originated in a woman over 75 with COVID-19, enrolled during active disease. What was sequenced was peripheral blood. The CDR3 DNA sequence: TGTGCCAGCAGCTCCCCTGAGCGGGGGAGCTCCTACAATGAGCAGTTCTTC. Protein: CASSSPERGSSYNEQFF.